This T cell receptor (beta chain) was identified during a study of cytomegalovirus exposure and HLA in healthy donors. The CDR3 has 14 residues. Germline trimming cut 1 base from V and 3 bases from J; bases unmatched to any gene: 1. Germline-derived CDR1 and CDR2 are SGHRS and YFSETQ. The PCR contained 60 Vbeta and 13 Jbeta primers. Produced via immunoSEQ multiplex PCR; TCRdb's table is partial and in-frame only. Here the sample spans about 100,000 clones, approximately 72% being singletons. V and J are TRBV5-1 and TRBJ2-1; TRBD2 matches at 7 bases. The sequence was obtained from a woman between 35 and 50 years old in good health and CMV-seronegative. Source material: PBMCs. The CDR3: CASSLRGSYNEQFF. CDR3 bases: TGCGCCAGCAGCTTGCGCGGGAGCTACAATGAGCAGTTCTTC. Full variable domain (missing parts from reference TRBV5-1 and TRBJ2-1): KAGVTQTPRYLIKTRGQQVTLSCSPISGHRSVSWYQQTPGQGLQFLFEYFSETQRNKGNFPGRFSGRQFSNSRSEMNVSTLELGDSALYLCASSLRGSYNEQFFGPGTRLTVL.